Following are 16 T cell receptor beta chains from one sample sequenced in a study of T-cell reconstitution after alpha-beta-depleted transplantation in children. The authors prepared the TCRbeta library with unique molecular identifiers. TCRdb re-called the PCR reads through MiXCR, storing one row per CDR3 protein. The sample includes around 960,000 distinct CDR3 sequences, around 30% of them seen just once. This sample comprised PBMCs, mostly from graft donor cells, obtained 360 days after TCRalphabeta/CD19-depleted stem cell transplant. The origin of the receptors is a boy less than two years old who had a stem cell transplant for SCID, so the T cells may come from the graft donor.

V gene TRBV6-2 or TRBV6-3 combines with J gene TRBJ1-1, with D perhaps TRBD1 (6 bases). There are 16 residues in the CDR3. The V and J ends lost 2 bases and 2 bases respectively, with 15 bases between them. Germline values: CDR1 MNHEY, CDR2 SVGEGT. The chain's CDR3 is CASSYLGQGRNTEAFF. CDR3 bases: TGTGCCAGCAGTTACCTGGGACAAGGACGTAACACTGAAGCTTTCTTT.

The chain carries TRBV12-3 or TRBV12-4 and TRBJ1-1; 8 bases line up with TRBD1. The CDR3 covers 11 residues. V was clipped by 6 bases and J by 8 bases; unmatched bases: 2. The DNA for the CDR3 is TGTGCCAGCAGGGACAGGGTCGAAGCTTTCTTT. As protein: CASRDRVEAFF.

This clonotype was counted a few times. This chain uses TRBV5-1 with TRBJ2-7; 8 nucleotides agree with TRBD1. The V gene end was trimmed by 4 bases and the J gene end by 2 bases; junction bases not matched to a gene: 8. In germline, CDR1 is SGHRS, CDR2 YFSETQ. The CDR3 is made up of 15 amino acids. This CDR3 reads CASSRRTGKTYEQYF. CDR3 coding DNA: TGCGCCAGCAGCCGACGGACAGGGAAGACCTACGAGCAGTACTTC.

This clonotype has at least ten counts. Compared with germline, one end of the junction differs, possibly owing to a read error. The rearrangement joins TRBV5-1 to TRBJ2-5; TRBD2 matches 8 bases. The germline CDR1 and CDR2 sequences are SGHRS and YFSETQ. The length of the CDR3 is 14 residues. The CDR3 region has the DNA TGTGCCAGCAGCTTAGCGGGGTACCAAGAGACCCAGTACTTC. Translated, it gives CASSLAGYQETQYF.

This clonotype was recorded a few times. The CDR3 DNA reads TGTGCCAGCAGCTTAACCGTTGGGGACGAGCAGTACTTC. It codes for CASSLTVGDEQYF. The chain is built from TRBV7-7 and TRBJ2-7; unclear D gene. With 2 bases removed from V and 5 bases from J, the gap between germline ends came to 10 bases. Germline values: CDR1 SSHAT, CDR2 FNYEAQ (reference sequence). This CDR3 is built from 13 residues. Full variable domain (outside the CDR3, taken from reference TRBV7-7 and TRBJ2-7): GAGVSQSPRYKVTKRGQDVTLRCDPISSHATLYWYQQALGQGPEFLTYFNYEAQPDKSGLPSDRFSAERPEGSISTLTIQRTEQRDSAMYRCASSLTVGDEQYFGPGTRLTVT.

This clonotype was seen only a few times. The chain recombines TRBV20-1 with TRBJ2-2; the match to TRBD1 covers 8 bases. The germline V gene encodes CDR1 DFQATT and CDR2 SNEGSKA (reference sequence). The CDR3 consists of 16 residues. With 2 bases clipped from V and 2 bases from J, the junction kept 7 bases outside the gene matches. The CDR3 is CSARPRGRRNTGELFF. Written as DNA, the CDR3 is TGCAGTGCTAGACCCAGGGGGCGGCGCAACACCGGGGAGCTGTTTTTT.

The V gene is TRBV5-1, the J gene TRBJ2-5; 9 bases are shared with TRBD1. Losses at the gene ends were 0 bases for V and 4 bases for J; bases not matched to a gene: 10. This CDR3 has 17 residues. Germline V gene data show CDR1 as SGHRS and CDR2 as YFSETQ. The CDR3 spells CASSLARTGEGGETQYF. Written as DNA, the CDR3 is TGCGCCAGCAGCTTGGCCAGGACAGGGGAGGGTGGAGAGACCCAGTACTTC.

The V and J genes are TRBV4-1 and TRBJ2-2; D is unclear. This CDR3 region has 13 residues. Germline CDR1 is MGHRA and CDR2 is YSYEKL. The V end was cut by 1 base, the J end by 6 bases, with 6 bases between. The CDR3 DNA follows: TGCGCCAGCAGCCAAGGGGGTTCCGGGGAGCTGTTTTTT. It encodes CASSQGGSGELFF.

This clonotype was detected a few times. The genes are TRBV5-1 and TRBJ1-1; 8 bases align to TRBD1. CDR3 size: 16 residues. The V gene end was trimmed by 4 bases and the J gene end by 1 base; junction bases not matched to a gene: 9. Germline lookup yields CDR1 SGHRS and CDR2 YFSETQ. The CDR3 loop reads CASSRNSGGGNTEAFF. For the CDR3, the DNA is TGCGCCAGCAGCCGGAACTCAGGGGGCGGGAACACTGAAGCTTTCTTT.

This clonotype was seen a handful of times. V usage is TRBV6-4 and J usage is TRBJ2-5, with 12 bases matching TRBD2. CDR1 and CDR2 (germline): MRHNA, SNTAGT. The CDR3 has 16 residues. The V and J ends lost 4 bases and 2 bases, in that order; junction bases with no gene match: 5. The CDR3 reads CASSVELAGGQETQYF. CDR3 nucleotide sequence: TGTGCCAGCAGTGTGGAACTAGCGGGGGGTCAAGAGACCCAGTACTTC.

This clonotype appeared a single time. The chain combines TRBV7-3 with TRBJ2-1, with TRBD1 matching 10 bases. The V gene's germline CDR1 is SGHTA and CDR2 FQGTGA. The CDR3 totals 16 residues. V shed 7 bases and J 1 base; nucleotides not matched to a gene: 7. Written as DNA, the CDR3 is TGTGCCAGCACCCCGGGACAGGGGCCTTCCTACAATGAGCAGTTCTTC. Its protein is CASTPGQGPSYNEQFF.

The gene calls are TRBV6-5 and TRBJ2-3, with D hard to call. This CDR3 comprises 14 residues. Per germline, CDR1 MNHEY and CDR2 SVGAGI. V lost 2 bases and J lost 6, with 12 bases in between. This CDR3 is CASSYLPARDTQYF. CDR3 nucleotide sequence: TGTGCCAGCAGTTACCTCCCGGCCAGGGATACGCAGTATTTT.

Only a few counts were recorded for this clonotype. The rearrangement joins TRBV24-1 to TRBJ2-2; D possibly uses TRBD1 or TRBD2 (5 bases each). Trimming removed 7 bases from V and 1 base from J, with 9 bases in between. This CDR3 comprises 14 residues. CDR1 and CDR2 from the germline V gene are KGHDR and SFDVKD. DNA for the CDR3: TGTGCCACCAGGGGGACGGGGAACACCGGGGAGCTGTTTTTT. Its translation: CATRGTGNTGELFF.

This clonotype was seen a single time. V is TRBV9 and J is TRBJ2-1, with D hard to call. Trimming pared 1 base from V and 0 bases from J, leaving 8 bases between. There are 15 residues in the CDR3. Germline CDR1 reads SGDLS; CDR2 reads YYNGEE. CDR3 region: CASSVNLASYNEQFF. The CDR3 DNA reads as TGTGCCAGCAGCGTAAACCTGGCCTCCTACAATGAGCAGTTCTTC.

The V gene is TRBV20-1, the J gene TRBJ1-2; the match to TRBD1 covers 8 bases. Germline V gene lookup returns CDR1 DFQATT and CDR2 SNEGSKA (reference sequence). Trimming cost V 6 bases and J 2 bases; bases outside gene matches: 5. The CDR3 runs 13 residues. DNA for the CDR3: TGCAGTGCGAGGACAGGGATGAACTATGGCTACACCTTC. Its translation: CSARTGMNYGYTF.

This chain connects TRBV7-9 to TRBJ1-1, with no clear D. Germline V gene sequence: CDR1 SEHNR, CDR2 FQNEAQ (reference sequence). Deletions cut 3 bases from V and 3 bases from J, with 11 bases between. The CDR3 extends over 14 amino acids. CDR3 bases: TGTGCCAGCAGCTTGCGATATGGGGACACTGAAGCTTTCTTT. Its translation: CASSLRYGDTEAFF. The whole variable domain, filled in from reference TRBV7-9 and TRBJ1-1, reads DTGVSQNPRHKITKRGQNVTFRCDPISEHNRLYWYRQTLGQGPEFLTYFQNEAQLEKSRLLSDRFSAERPKGSFSTLEIQRTEQGDSAMYLCASSLRYGDTEAFFGQGTRLTVV.